The 27 T cell receptor beta chains in this list originate from one sample, sequenced in a study of shared clonotypes between healthy human individuals. Positive CCR7 selection of CD45RO-negative cells yielded the naive CD8 cells, and terminally differentiated effector memory CD45RA+ cells were excluded. Repertoires were generated with immunoSEQ multiplex PCR, while TCRdb's copy carries only in-frame clones and drops some. The sample carries about 590,000 clones, 95% recorded once. What was sequenced was naive CD8+ T cells sorted from blood. All receptors derive from a young woman in good health.

Comments on this clone: Different DNA sequences within this sample yield the same CDR3. The J gene is TRBJ2-7, the V gene TRBV7-9, with TRBD1 matching 7 bases. Trimming removed 5 bases from V and 3 bases from J; junction bases left unmatched: 7. This CDR3 spans 14 amino acids. Looked up from germline, CDR1 is SEHNR and CDR2 is FQNEAQ (reference sequence). The CDR3 region has the DNA TGTGCCAGCAGCCCACCGGGACAGAGCTACGAGCAGTACTTC. This encodes CASSPPGQSYEQYF.

The chain combines TRBV6-4 with TRBJ1-5; D ambiguous. V was trimmed by 4 bases and J by 7 bases, leaving 11 bases between them. There are 13 residues in the CDR3. Germline V gene data show CDR1 as MRHNA and CDR2 as SNTAGT. The CDR3 reads CASSADMGQPQHF. CDR3 coding DNA: TGTGCCAGCAGTGCCGACATGGGGCAGCCCCAGCATTTT.

This clone came up a few times. The chain uses TRBV30 and TRBJ2-7; D possibly corresponds to TRBD1 (5 bases). Trimming stripped 3 bases from V and 4 bases from J, with 10 bases between. The CDR3 runs 12 residues. Germline lookup yields CDR1 GTSNPN and CDR2 SVGIG (reference sequence). DNA of the CDR3: TGTGCCTGGAGACACCAGGGTTACGAGCAGTACTTC. Translation gives CAWRHQGYEQYF.

As DNA, the CDR3 is TGTGCCAGCAGCTTCCCGGACAGGGGACGGCTTGGCTACACCTTC. Amino acids: CASSFPDRGRLGYTF. The V gene is TRBV7-9, the J gene TRBJ1-2, with TRBD1 identical over 9 bases. Germline V gives CDR1 SEHNR, CDR2 FQNEAQ (reference sequence). The length of the CDR3 is 15 residues. The trim removed 3 bases at V and 7 bases at J, leaving 9 bases unmatched.

The chain uses TRBV7-9 and TRBJ1-1; no firm D call. This CDR3 comprises 13 residues. Trimming shortened V by 7 bases and J by 6 bases, and 15 bases separated the two germline ends. Germline loops: CDR1 SEHNR, CDR2 FQNEAQ (reference sequence). The CDR3 DNA reads as TGTGCCAGCACCGGGAGCCCGGGCGCTGAAGCTTTCTTT. Amino acid sequence: CASTGSPGAEAFF.

The CDR3 is CACGGREMNQPQHF. Here the CDR3 DNA reads TGTGCCTGCGGGGGCAGGGAAATGAATCAGCCCCAGCATTTT. This chain connects TRBV28 to TRBJ1-5, with D possibly TRBD1 on 6 matching bases. Per the germline V gene, CDR1 is MDHEN and CDR2 is SYDVKM. The CDR3 is made up of 14 amino acids. V shed 11 bases and J shed 4 bases, with 18 bases lying between them.

This sequence joins TRBV28 and TRBJ1-2; no definite D call. Trimming cost V 5 bases and J 0 bases, with 13 bases left between them. Germline lookup yields CDR1 MDHEN and CDR2 SYDVKM. CDR3 length equals 15 residues. This CDR3 is CASSTRFTANYGYTF. The DNA of the CDR3 is TGTGCCAGCAGTACCCGGTTCACAGCTAACTATGGCTACACCTTC.

The chain employs TRBV4-1 and TRBJ2-1; 9 nucleotides match TRBD2. The length of the CDR3 is 15 residues. Trimming took 3 bases from V and 7 from J; bases not matched to a gene: 7. Germline V gene data show CDR1 as MGHRA and CDR2 as YSYEKL. In DNA form, the CDR3 reads TGCGCCAGCAGCCAGAGGCGGGAGGGCCAAAATGAGCAGTTCTTC. Translation: CASSQRREGQNEQFF.

This chain joins TRBV11-3 and TRBJ2-1; TRBD2 agrees at 16 bases. Unmatched junction bases numbered 7, after V lost 5 bases and J lost 3 bases. Germline CDR1 is SGHNT and CDR2 is YENEEA. CDR3 size: 18 residues. The DNA for the CDR3 is TGTGCCAGCAGCCTGGGACTAGCGGGAGGGCCGAACTACAATGAGCAGTTCTTC. It is translated as CASSLGLAGGPNYNEQFF.

The V call is TRBV2, the J call TRBJ1-1; 8 bases fit TRBD1. After removal of 6 bases from V and 7 bases from J, the junction contained 10 bases not matched to a gene. The CDR3 runs 14 residues. Germline CDR1 and CDR2: SNHLY and FYNNEI. The CDR3 reads CASSAGTGASEAFF. As DNA, the CDR3 is TGTGCCAGCAGCGCCGGGACAGGAGCAAGTGAAGCTTTCTTT.

The V gene is TRBV5-5, the J gene TRBJ2-7; D may correspond to TRBD1 or TRBD2 (6 bases each). V was cut by 3 bases and J by 3 bases, with 19 bases left in between. CDR1 and CDR2 (germline): SGHKS, YYEKEE (reference sequence). This CDR3 contains 16 residues. CDR3 loop: CASSSAGAGLLYEQYF. The DNA for the CDR3 is TGTGCCAGCAGCTCGGCAGGGGCGGGACTCCTCTACGAGCAGTACTTC.

The V gene is TRBV9, the J gene TRBJ2-1; 9 bases line up with TRBD1. The CDR3 spans 15 residues. V was clipped by 3 bases and J by 7 bases; unmatched bases: 8. The V gene's germline CDR1 is SGDLS and CDR2 YYNGEE. For the CDR3, the DNA is TGTGCCAGCAGCGCCCCGACAGGGGGTACGAATGAGCAGTTCTTC. Its translation is CASSAPTGGTNEQFF. The variable domain in full, completed from reference TRBV9 and TRBJ2-1, reads DSGVTQTPKHLITATGQRVTLRCSPRSGDLSVYWYQQSLDQGLQFLIQYYNGEERAKGNILERFSAQQFPDLHSELNLSSLELGDSALYFCASSAPTGGTNEQFFGPGTRLTVL.

The chain combines TRBV27 with TRBJ2-5, with 7 bases fitting TRBD2. The CDR3 sequence is 15 residues long. The germline gives CDR1 MNHEY, CDR2 SMNVEV (reference sequence). Trimming took 0 bases from V and 5 from J; bases not matched to a gene: 6. CDR3 in amino acids: CASSLSPTSRETQYF. In DNA, the CDR3 is TGTGCCAGCAGTTTATCGCCGACTAGCCGGGAGACCCAGTACTTC.

To note about this clone: Other DNA sequences in the sample encode the same CDR3. The chain has TRBV19 and TRBJ1-1; 8 nucleotides line up with TRBD1. The CDR3 sequence is 14 residues long. Trimming cost V 3 bases and J 2 bases; bases outside gene matches: 2. The germline gives CDR1 LNHDA, CDR2 SQIVND (reference sequence). CDR3 coding DNA: TGTGCCAGTAGTATTGGACAGGGAAACACTGAAGCTTTCTTT. This encodes CASSIGQGNTEAFF. The variable domain in full, completed from reference TRBV19 and TRBJ1-1, reads DGGITQSPKYLFRKEGQNVTLSCEQNLNHDAMYWYRQDPGQGLRLIYYSQIVNDFQKGDIAEGYSVSREKKESFPLTVTSAQKNPTAFYLCASSIGQGNTEAFFGQGTRLTVV.

The chain uses TRBV5-5 and TRBJ1-1; D unresolved. The CDR3 totals 13 residues. V lost 1 base to trimming and J lost 1 base, with 5 bases between them. From germline, CDR1 is SGHKS and CDR2 YYEKEE (reference sequence). This chain's CDR3 is CASSLKGNTEAFF. CDR3 bases: TGTGCCAGCAGCTTGAAGGGGAACACTGAAGCTTTCTTT. The whole variable domain, remainder taken from reference TRBV5-5 and TRBJ1-1, is DAGVTQSPTHLIKTRGQQVTLRCSPISGHKSVSWYQQVLGQGPQFIFQYYEKEERGRGNFPDRFSARQFPNYSSELNVNALLLGDSALYLCASSLKGNTEAFFGQGTRLTVV.

The chain carries TRBV10-1 and TRBJ2-7; TRBD2 is a possible D gene (7 bases). Germline CDR1 and CDR2: WNHNN and SYGVQD (reference sequence). CDR3 size: 14 residues. Trimming stripped 0 bases from V and 6 bases from J, with 12 bases between. The chain's CDR3 is CASSESTGGAEQYF. CDR3 DNA: TGCGCCAGCAGTGAGTCTACTGGGGGGGCCGAGCAGTACTTC.

The chain couples TRBV27 to TRBJ2-7; no reliable D call. V lost 4 bases to trimming and J lost 0 bases, with 10 bases between them. This CDR3 comprises 14 residues. CDR1 is MNHEY, CDR2 SMNVEV, per germline (reference sequence). CDR3 sequence reads: CASSYLGASYEQYF. The CDR3 nucleotides are TGTGCCAGCAGTTACCTCGGCGCCTCCTACGAGCAGTACTTC.

DNA for the CDR3: TGTGCCTGGAGACGGACTAGGGGCGAGCAGTACTTC. This translates into CAWRRTRGEQYF. The chain joins TRBV30 to TRBJ2-5, with 7 bases aligning to TRBD2. The assigned J gene may be wrong: the sequence end matches TRBJ2-7 better. The CDR3 covers 12 residues. Germline CDR1 reads GTSNPN; CDR2 reads SVGIG (reference sequence).

A note on this clone: This sample also contains other DNA sequences that code for the same CDR3. The chain recombines TRBV28 with TRBJ1-5; D is unresolved. The CDR3 runs to 13 residues. V lost 3 bases and J lost 2, with 5 bases in between. Looked up from germline, CDR1 is MDHEN and CDR2 is SYDVKM. The CDR3 bases are TGTGCCAGCAGTTTTGGGGGCAATCAGCCCCAGCATTTT. Translation: CASSFGGNQPQHF.

The chain is built from TRBV4-1 and TRBJ2-7, with D possibly matching TRBD2 (6 bases). The CDR3 contains 16 residues. The germline gives CDR1 MGHRA, CDR2 YSYEKL. The V gene lost 3 bases and the J gene lost 1 base, with 16 bases spanning the gap. The CDR3 DNA follows: TGCGCCAGCAGCCAGGGCGGACTATACGAGTCCTACGAGCAGTACTTC. It translates to CASSQGGLYESYEQYF.

The gene calls are TRBV28 and TRBJ2-7; maybe TRBD1 (5 bases). This CDR3 contains 13 residues. Trimming cost V 1 base and J 12 bases, with 16 bases left between them. Looked up from germline, CDR1 is MDHEN and CDR2 is SYDVKM. As DNA, the CDR3 is TGTGCCAGCAGTTTATCGGTTAGACAGAAGGGGTACTTC. Translation gives CASSLSVRQKGYF.

V is TRBV9 and J is TRBJ1-4; D perhaps matches TRBD1 (5 bases). From germline, CDR1 is SGDLS and CDR2 YYNGEE. V was cut by 0 bases and J by 0 bases, with 12 bases left in between. This CDR3 region has 17 residues. The CDR3 protein is CASSVGQGPATNEKLFF. The CDR3, as DNA: TGTGCCAGCAGCGTAGGTCAGGGCCCTGCAACTAATGAAAAACTGTTTTTT.

The chain recombines TRBV27 with TRBJ2-1; tentatively, D is TRBD2 (6 bases). The V end lost 1 base, the J end lost 5 bases, and 18 bases lay between the germline ends. Germline CDR1 reads MNHEY; CDR2 reads SMNVEV (reference sequence). CDR3 length: 17 amino acids. The CDR3: CASSLWRVGSLDNEQFF. DNA of the CDR3: TGTGCCAGCAGTTTATGGCGCGTCGGGAGTTTAGACAATGAGCAGTTCTTC.

The V gene is TRBV7-8, the J gene TRBJ2-3; D may match TRBD1 or TRBD2 (6 bases each). Trimming left V 1 base short and J 4 bases short, with 18 bases between. Germline CDR1 reads SGHVS; CDR2 reads FQNEAQ. This CDR3 comprises 17 residues. The CDR3 here is CASSLDETGAEADTQYF. The DNA of the CDR3 is TGTGCCAGCAGCTTAGATGAGACGGGGGCAGAAGCAGATACGCAGTATTTT.

J is TRBJ1-2 and V is TRBV28; no clear D. Germline values: CDR1 MDHEN, CDR2 SYDVKM. CDR3 length equals 13 residues. V shed 2 bases and J shed 7 bases, with 11 bases lying between them. The CDR3 DNA sequence: TGTGCCAGCAGTTTAGGAGGGTGGGGTGGCTACACCTTC. Encoded protein: CASSLGGWGGYTF.

The chain links TRBV19 to TRBJ2-2, with D perhaps TRBD1 (5 bases). Germline assignment: CDR1 LNHDA and CDR2 SQIVND (reference sequence). Deletions cut 3 bases from V and 5 bases from J, with 13 bases between. This CDR3 contains 15 residues. Written as DNA, the CDR3 is TGTGCCAGTAGTATGCAGGGAACGTGGACCGGGGAGCTGTTTTTT. Translated: CASSMQGTWTGELFF.

The chain carries TRBV19 and TRBJ1-5, with a weak D call TRBD1 (5 bases). This CDR3 is 16 amino acids long. Germline V CDR1 and CDR2: LNHDA, SQIVND (reference sequence). Deletions cut 7 bases from V and 7 bases from J, with 23 bases between. CDR3 nucleotide sequence: TGTGCCAGTACCTCAATCACCGGGACGATGGAGCAGCCCCAGCATTTT. This encodes CASTSITGTMEQPQHF.